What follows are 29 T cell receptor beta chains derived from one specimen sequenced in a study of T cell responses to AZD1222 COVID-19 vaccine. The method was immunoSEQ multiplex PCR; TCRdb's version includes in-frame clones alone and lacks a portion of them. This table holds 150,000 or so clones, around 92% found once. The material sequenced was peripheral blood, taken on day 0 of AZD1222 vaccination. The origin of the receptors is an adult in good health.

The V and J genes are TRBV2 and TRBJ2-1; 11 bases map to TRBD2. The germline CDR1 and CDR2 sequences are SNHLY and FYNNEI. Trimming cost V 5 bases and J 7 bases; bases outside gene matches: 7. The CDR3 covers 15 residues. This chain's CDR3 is CASSRGTSGANEQFF. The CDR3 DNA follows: TGTGCCAGCAGTCGCGGGACTAGCGGCGCTAATGAGCAGTTCTTC.

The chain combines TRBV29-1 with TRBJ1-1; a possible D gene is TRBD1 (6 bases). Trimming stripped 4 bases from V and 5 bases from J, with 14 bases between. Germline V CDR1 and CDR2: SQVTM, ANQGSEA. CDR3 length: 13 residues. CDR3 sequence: CSVAGAPGTEAFF. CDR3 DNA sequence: TGCAGCGTTGCGGGGGCCCCGGGTACTGAAGCTTTCTTT. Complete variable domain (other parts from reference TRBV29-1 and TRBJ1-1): SAVISQKPSRDICQRGTSLTIQCQVDSQVTMMFWYRQQPGQSLTLIATANQGSEATYESGFVIDKFPISRPNLTFSTLTVSNMSPEDSSIYLCSVAGAPGTEAFFGQGTRLTVV.

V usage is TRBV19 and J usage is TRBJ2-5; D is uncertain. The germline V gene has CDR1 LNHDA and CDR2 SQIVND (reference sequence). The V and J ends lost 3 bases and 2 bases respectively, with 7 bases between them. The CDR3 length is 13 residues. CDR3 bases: TGTGCCAGTAGTATCGGTCTTCAAGAGACCCAGTACTTC. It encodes CASSIGLQETQYF.

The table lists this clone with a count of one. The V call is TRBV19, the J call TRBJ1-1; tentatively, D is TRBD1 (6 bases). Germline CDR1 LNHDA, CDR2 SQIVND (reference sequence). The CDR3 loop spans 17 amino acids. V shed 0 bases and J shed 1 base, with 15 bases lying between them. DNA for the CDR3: TGTGCCAGTAGTATAGAAACGGTGGGGGGCAGGAACACTGAAGCTTTCTTT. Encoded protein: CASSIETVGGRNTEAFF. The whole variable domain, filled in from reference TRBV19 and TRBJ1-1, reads DGGITQSPKYLFRKEGQNVTLSCEQNLNHDAMYWYRQDPGQGLRLIYYSQIVNDFQKGDIAEGYSVSREKKESFPLTVTSAQKNPTAFYLCASSIETVGGRNTEAFFGQGTRLTVV.

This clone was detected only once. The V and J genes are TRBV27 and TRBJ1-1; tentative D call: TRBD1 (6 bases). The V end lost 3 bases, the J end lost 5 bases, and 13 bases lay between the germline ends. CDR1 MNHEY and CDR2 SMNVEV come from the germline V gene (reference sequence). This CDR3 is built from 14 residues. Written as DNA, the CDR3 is TGTGCCAGCAGTTTCTCTAATACAGGGACTGAAGCTTTCTTT. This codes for CASSFSNTGTEAFF.

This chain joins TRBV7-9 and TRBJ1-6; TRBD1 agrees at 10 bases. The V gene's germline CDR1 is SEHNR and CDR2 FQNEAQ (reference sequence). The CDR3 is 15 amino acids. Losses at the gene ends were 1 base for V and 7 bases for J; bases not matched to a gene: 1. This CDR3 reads CASSLVDRGNSPLHF. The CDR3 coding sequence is TGTGCCAGCAGCTTAGTGGACAGGGGGAATTCACCCCTCCACTTT.

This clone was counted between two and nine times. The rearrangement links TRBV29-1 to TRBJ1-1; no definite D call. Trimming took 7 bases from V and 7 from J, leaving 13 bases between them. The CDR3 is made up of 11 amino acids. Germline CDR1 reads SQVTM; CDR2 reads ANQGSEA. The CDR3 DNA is TGCAGCGCATGGTTGATGGGTGAAGCTTTCTTT. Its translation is CSAWLMGEAFF.

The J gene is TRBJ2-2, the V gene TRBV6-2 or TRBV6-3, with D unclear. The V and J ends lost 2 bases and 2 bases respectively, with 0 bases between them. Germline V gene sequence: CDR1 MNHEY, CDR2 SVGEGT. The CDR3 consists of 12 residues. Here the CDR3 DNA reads TGTGCCAGCAGTTACAACACCGGGGAGCTGTTTTTT. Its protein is CASSYNTGELFF.

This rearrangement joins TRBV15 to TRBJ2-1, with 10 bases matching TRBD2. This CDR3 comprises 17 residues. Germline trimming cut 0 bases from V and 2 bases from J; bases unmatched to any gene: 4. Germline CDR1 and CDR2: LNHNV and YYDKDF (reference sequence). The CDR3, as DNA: TGTGCCACCAGCAGAGATAGGAGCGGGGGGGCCTACAATGAGCAGTTCTTC. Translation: CATSRDRSGGAYNEQFF.

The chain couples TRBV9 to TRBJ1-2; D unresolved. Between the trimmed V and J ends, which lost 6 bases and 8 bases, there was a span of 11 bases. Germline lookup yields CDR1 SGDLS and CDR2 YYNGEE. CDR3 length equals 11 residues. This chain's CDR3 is CASNVFSGYTF. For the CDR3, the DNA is TGTGCCAGCAACGTCTTTTCCGGCTACACCTTC. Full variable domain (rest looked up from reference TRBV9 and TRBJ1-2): DSGVTQTPKHLITATGQRVTLRCSPRSGDLSVYWYQQSLDQGLQFLIQYYNGEERAKGNILERFSAQQFPDLHSELNLSSLELGDSALYFCASNVFSGYTFGSGTRLTVV.

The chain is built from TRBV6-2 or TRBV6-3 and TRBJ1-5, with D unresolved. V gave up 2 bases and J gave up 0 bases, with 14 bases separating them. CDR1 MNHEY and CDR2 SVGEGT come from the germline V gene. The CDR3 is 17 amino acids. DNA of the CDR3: TGTGCCAGCAGTTACGCGAGGTCTTTTTATAGCAATCAGCCCCAGCATTTT. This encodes CASSYARSFYSNQPQHF.

CDR3 nucleotides: TGTGCCAGCAGTTACAGCCTAACCAGCCCTCAAGGGCAGTTCTTC. It translates to CASSYSLTSPQGQFF. The chain recombines TRBV6-5 with TRBJ2-1; D ambiguous. The CDR3 loop spans 15 amino acids. V shed 2 bases and J shed 12 bases, with 20 bases lying between them. CDR1 and CDR2 from the germline V gene are MNHEY and SVGAGI.

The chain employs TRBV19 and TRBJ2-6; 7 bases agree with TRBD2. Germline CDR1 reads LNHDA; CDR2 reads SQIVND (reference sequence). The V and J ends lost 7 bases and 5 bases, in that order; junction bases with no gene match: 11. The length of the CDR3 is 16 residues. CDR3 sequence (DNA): TGTGCCAGTACCCCCCTAGCGGTGCCGAGGGCCAACGTCCTGACTTTC. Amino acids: CASTPLAVPRANVLTF.

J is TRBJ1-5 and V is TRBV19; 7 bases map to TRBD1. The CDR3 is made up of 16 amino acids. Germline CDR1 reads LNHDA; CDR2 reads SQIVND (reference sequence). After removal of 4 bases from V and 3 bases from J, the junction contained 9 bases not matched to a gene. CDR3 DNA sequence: TGTGCCAGTAGTACCCACCGGACAGGCCTCAATCAGCCCCAGCATTTT. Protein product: CASSTHRTGLNQPQHF.

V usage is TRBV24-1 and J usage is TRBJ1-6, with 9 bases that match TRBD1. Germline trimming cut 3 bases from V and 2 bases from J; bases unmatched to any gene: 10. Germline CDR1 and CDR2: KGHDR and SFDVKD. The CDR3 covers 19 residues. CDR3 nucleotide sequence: TGTGCCACCAGTGATGGGCCTGACAGGGGGAGCACCTATAATTCACCCCTCCACTTT. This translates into CATSDGPDRGSTYNSPLHF.

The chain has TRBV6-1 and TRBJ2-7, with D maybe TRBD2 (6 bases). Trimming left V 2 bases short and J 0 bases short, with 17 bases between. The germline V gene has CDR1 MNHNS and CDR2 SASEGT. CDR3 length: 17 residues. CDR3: CASSEIREDRTSYEQYF. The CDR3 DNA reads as TGTGCCAGCAGTGAAATTAGGGAGGACCGAACCTCCTACGAGCAGTACTTC.

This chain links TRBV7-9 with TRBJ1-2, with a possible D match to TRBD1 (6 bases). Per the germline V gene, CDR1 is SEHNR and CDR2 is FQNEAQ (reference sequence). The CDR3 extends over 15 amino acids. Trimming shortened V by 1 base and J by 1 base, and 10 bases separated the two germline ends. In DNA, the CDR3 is TGTGCCAGCAGCTTAGACCCGGGACATAACTATGGCTACACCTTC. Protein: CASSLDPGHNYGYTF.

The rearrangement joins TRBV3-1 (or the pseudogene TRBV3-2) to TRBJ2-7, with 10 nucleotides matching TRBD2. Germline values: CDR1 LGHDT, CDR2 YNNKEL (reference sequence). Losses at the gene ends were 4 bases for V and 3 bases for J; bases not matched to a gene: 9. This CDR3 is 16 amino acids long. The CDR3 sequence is CASSPKRTSGNYEQYF. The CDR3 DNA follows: TGTGCCAGCAGCCCCAAACGGACTAGCGGAAACTACGAGCAGTACTTC.

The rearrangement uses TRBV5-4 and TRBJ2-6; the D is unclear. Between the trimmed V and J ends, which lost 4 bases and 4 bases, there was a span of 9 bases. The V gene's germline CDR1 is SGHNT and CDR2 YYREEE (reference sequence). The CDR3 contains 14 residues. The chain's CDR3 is CASSAPRGANVLTF. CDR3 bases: TGTGCCAGCAGCGCGCCCCGGGGGGCCAACGTCCTGACTTTC. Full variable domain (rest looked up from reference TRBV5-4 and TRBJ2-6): ETGVTQSPTHLIKTRGQQVTLRCSSQSGHNTVSWYQQALGQGPQFIFQYYREEENGRGNFPPRFSGLQFPNYSSELNVNALELDDSALYLCASSAPRGANVLTFGAGSRLTVL.

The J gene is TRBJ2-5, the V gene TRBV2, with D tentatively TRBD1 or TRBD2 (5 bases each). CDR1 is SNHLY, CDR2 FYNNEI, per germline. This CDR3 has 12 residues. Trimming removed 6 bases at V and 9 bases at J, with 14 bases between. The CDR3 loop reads CASRKERGAQYF. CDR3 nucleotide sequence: TGTGCCAGCAGAAAAGAGAGAGGGGCCCAGTACTTC.

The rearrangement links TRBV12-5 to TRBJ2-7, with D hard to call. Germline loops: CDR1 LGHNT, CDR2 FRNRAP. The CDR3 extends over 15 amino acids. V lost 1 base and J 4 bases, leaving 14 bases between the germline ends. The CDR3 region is CASGLGEGWGYEQYF. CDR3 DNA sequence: TGTGCTAGTGGTTTGGGCGAAGGGTGGGGTTACGAGCAGTACTTC.

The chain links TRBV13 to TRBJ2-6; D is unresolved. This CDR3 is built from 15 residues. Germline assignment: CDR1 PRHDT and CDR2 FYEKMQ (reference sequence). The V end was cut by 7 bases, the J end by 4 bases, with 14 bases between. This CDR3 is CASKDPSKGANVLTF. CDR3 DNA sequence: TGTGCCAGCAAGGACCCCTCGAAAGGGGCCAACGTCCTGACTTTC.

CDR3 amino acids: CASSSGRGSGYTGNTIYF. The CDR3 coding sequence is TGCGCCAGCAGCTCGGGACGCGGCTCAGGGTACACTGGAAACACCATATATTTT. This chain connects TRBV5-1 to TRBJ1-3; the D gene is possibly TRBD1 (5 bases). The CDR3 spans 18 residues. Trimming shortened V by 3 bases and J by 2 bases, and 21 bases separated the two germline ends. CDR1 is SGHRS and CDR2 is YFSETQ in the germline V gene.

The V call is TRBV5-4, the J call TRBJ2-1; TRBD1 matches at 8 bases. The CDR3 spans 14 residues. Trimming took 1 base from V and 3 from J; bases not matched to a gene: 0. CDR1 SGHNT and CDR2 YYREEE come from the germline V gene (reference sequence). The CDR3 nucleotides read TGTGCCAGCAGCTTGACAGGGGGCTACAATGAGCAGTTCTTC. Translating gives CASSLTGGYNEQFF.

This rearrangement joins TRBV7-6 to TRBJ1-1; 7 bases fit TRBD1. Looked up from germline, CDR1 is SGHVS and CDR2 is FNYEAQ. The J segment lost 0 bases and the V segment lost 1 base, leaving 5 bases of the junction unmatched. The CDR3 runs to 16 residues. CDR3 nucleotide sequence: TGTGCCAGCAGCTTAGAACAGGGACAGATGAACACTGAAGCTTTCTTT. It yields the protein CASSLEQGQMNTEAFF.

The CDR3 DNA sequence: TGTGCCAGCAGCCATGAGTCGACAGGGGAAAAGTGGAACACTGAAGCTTTCTTT. This translates into CASSHESTGEKWNTEAFF. The V and J genes are TRBV4-2 and TRBJ1-1, with TRBD1 matching 8 bases. J lost 1 base, V lost 3 bases, and 13 bases had no gene match. Germline V gene lookup returns CDR1 LGHNA and CDR2 YNFKEQ. This CDR3 region has 18 residues.

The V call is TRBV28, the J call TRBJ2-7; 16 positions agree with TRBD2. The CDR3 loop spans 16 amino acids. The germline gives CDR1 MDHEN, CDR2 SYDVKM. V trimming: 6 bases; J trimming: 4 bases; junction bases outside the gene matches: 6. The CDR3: CASSSGTSGRAYEQYF. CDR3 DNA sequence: TGTGCCAGCAGCAGCGGGACTAGCGGGAGGGCTTACGAGCAGTACTTC.

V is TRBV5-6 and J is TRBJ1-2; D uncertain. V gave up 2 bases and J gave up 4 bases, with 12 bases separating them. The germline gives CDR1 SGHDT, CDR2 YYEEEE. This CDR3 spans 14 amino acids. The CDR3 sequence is CASSLIRAPYGYTF. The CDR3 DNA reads TGTGCCAGCAGCTTAATTAGGGCGCCCTATGGCTACACCTTC.

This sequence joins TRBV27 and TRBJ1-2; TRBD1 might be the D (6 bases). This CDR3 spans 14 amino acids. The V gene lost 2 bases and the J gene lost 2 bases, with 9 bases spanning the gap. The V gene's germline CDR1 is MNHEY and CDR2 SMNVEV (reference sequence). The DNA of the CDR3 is TGTGCCAGCAGTTTAAAAGGACAGAACTATGGCTACACCTTC. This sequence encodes CASSLKGQNYGYTF.